A single sample is the source of the 12 T cell receptor beta chains below, sequenced in a study of blood T cell repertoires in COVID-19. TCRdb's copy holds only in-frame clones and misses some; the assay was immunoSEQ multiplex PCR. Counted here are about 180,000 clones, roughly 77% occurring once; the ten biggest clones make up about an eighth. Sequencing was carried out using peripheral blood. These receptors came from a woman aged 80 or over with COVID-19, enrolled during active disease.

The V call is TRBV19, the J call TRBJ1-5, with 8 bases fitting TRBD1. The CDR3 loop spans 14 amino acids. Looked up from germline, CDR1 is LNHDA and CDR2 is SQIVND (reference sequence). The V gene end was trimmed by 1 base and the J gene end by 9 bases; junction bases not matched to a gene: 5. The CDR3 spells CASSIGQGARPQHF. CDR3 nucleotide sequence: TGTGCCAGTAGTATAGGGCAGGGGGCTCGGCCCCAGCATTTT.

This sequence joins TRBV7-9 and TRBJ1-2; D remains ambiguous. V was shortened by 4 bases and J by 1 base, with 10 bases between the two germline ends. This CDR3 is built from 14 residues. Germline CDR1 SEHNR, CDR2 FQNEAQ (reference sequence). CDR3 DNA sequence: TGTGCCAGCAGCTCGACATTACTTAACTATGGCTACACCTTC. It codes for CASSSTLLNYGYTF.

This chain joins TRBV9 and TRBJ1-1; 9 bases are a match to TRBD1. This CDR3 contains 13 residues. Germline values: CDR1 SGDLS, CDR2 YYNGEE. J gave up 5 bases and V 3 bases, and 2 bases lay outside the gene matches. The CDR3 is CASSAGTGTEAFF. CDR3 DNA: TGTGCCAGCAGCGCAGGGACAGGGACTGAAGCTTTCTTT.

This rearrangement joins TRBV28 to TRBJ1-6; TRBD1 might be the D (5 bases). Germline CDR1 reads MDHEN; CDR2 reads SYDVKM. The CDR3 runs 15 residues. Trimming removed 5 bases from V and 8 bases from J, with 16 bases in between. The CDR3 region has the DNA TGTGCCAGCAGTGCCTCGCTGGGGGGGGATTCACCCCTCCACTTT. This gives the protein CASSASLGGDSPLHF.

J is TRBJ2-3 and V is TRBV9; 10 nucleotides agree with TRBD2. V dropped 0 bases and J dropped 3; count of bases not matched to a gene: 4. In germline, CDR1 is SGDLS, CDR2 YYNGEE. This CDR3 contains 16 residues. CDR3 region: CASSVGASGRTDTQYF. The CDR3 region has the DNA TGTGCCAGCAGCGTAGGCGCTAGCGGGAGAACAGATACGCAGTATTTT.

The chain carries TRBV19 and TRBJ2-5, with 8 bases fitting TRBD2. Germline V gene data show CDR1 as LNHDA and CDR2 as SQIVND (reference sequence). This CDR3 region has 16 residues. Germline trimming cut 4 bases from V and 5 bases from J; bases unmatched to any gene: 12. CDR3: CASSRGAGTSEETQYF. Written as DNA, the CDR3 is TGTGCCAGTAGTAGGGGAGCCGGGACTAGTGAGGAGACCCAGTACTTC. The variable domain in full, with the rest retrieved from reference TRBV19 and TRBJ2-5, is DGGITQSPKYLFRKEGQNVTLSCEQNLNHDAMYWYRQDPGQGLRLIYYSQIVNDFQKGDIAEGYSVSREKKESFPLTVTSAQKNPTAFYLCASSRGAGTSEETQYFGPGTRLLVL.

This clone was detected once. V is TRBV4-1 and J is TRBJ1-2; no clear D gene. Looked up from germline, CDR1 is MGHRA and CDR2 is YSYEKL. The CDR3 has 14 amino acids. The V end was cut by 1 base, the J end by 5 bases, with 11 bases between. CDR3 DNA sequence: TGCGCCAGCAGCCAAGGCCCGGTCTTTTATGGCTACACCTTC. This sequence encodes CASSQGPVFYGYTF.

The chain employs TRBV6-2 or TRBV6-3 and TRBJ2-3; 8 bases agree with TRBD2. CDR1 and CDR2 from the germline V gene are MNHEY and SVGEGT. V shed 6 bases, J shed 1 base, and the junction held 9 bases outside the gene matches. The CDR3 loop spans 16 amino acids. This chain's CDR3 is CASSQNYGGGTDTQYF. Written as DNA, the CDR3 is TGTGCCAGCAGCCAAAATTACGGGGGGGGCACAGATACGCAGTATTTT.

The genes are TRBV16 and TRBJ2-3; D might be TRBD2 (6 bases). CDR3 size: 14 residues. V gave up 3 bases and J gave up 0 bases, with 7 bases separating them. The germline gives CDR1 KGHSY, CDR2 FQNENV. For the CDR3, the DNA is TGTGCCAGCAGCCATGCGGGGAGCACAGATACGCAGTATTTT. It encodes CASSHAGSTDTQYF. Variable domain in full (rest from reference TRBV16 and TRBJ2-3): GEEVAQTPKHLVRGEGQKAKLYCAPIKGHSYVFWYQQVLKNEFKFLISFQNENVFDETGMPKERFSAKCLPNSPCSLEIQATKLEDSAVYFCASSHAGSTDTQYFGPGTRLTVL.

The chain recombines TRBV5-1 with TRBJ1-1, with TRBD1 matching 8 bases. The germline gives CDR1 SGHRS, CDR2 YFSETQ. This CDR3 contains 14 residues. The junction had 6 bases not matched to a gene; V was cut back by 4 bases and J by 4 bases. Written as DNA, the CDR3 is TGCGCCAGCAGCCCAGACAGGGGCGGCACTGAAGCTTTCTTT. Amino acids: CASSPDRGGTEAFF.

As concerns this clone: Other DNA sequences in the same sample also yield this CDR3. The genes are TRBV6-6 and TRBJ2-3, with D unresolved. The V end lost 2 bases, the J end lost 5 bases, and 2 bases lay between the germline ends. CDR3 size: 11 residues. Germline lookup yields CDR1 MNHNY and CDR2 SVGAGI (reference sequence). CDR3 protein: CASSYRDTQYF. CDR3 coding DNA: TGTGCCAGCAGTTACCGAGATACGCAGTATTTT.

The rearrangement links TRBV6-6 to TRBJ1-2, with unresolved D. CDR1 is MNHNY, CDR2 SVGAGI, per germline (reference sequence). The CDR3 is 11 amino acids. V lost 6 bases and J lost 5, with 7 bases in between. The CDR3 region is CASSQEYGYTF. Written as DNA, the CDR3 is TGTGCCAGCAGCCAGGAATATGGCTACACCTTC.